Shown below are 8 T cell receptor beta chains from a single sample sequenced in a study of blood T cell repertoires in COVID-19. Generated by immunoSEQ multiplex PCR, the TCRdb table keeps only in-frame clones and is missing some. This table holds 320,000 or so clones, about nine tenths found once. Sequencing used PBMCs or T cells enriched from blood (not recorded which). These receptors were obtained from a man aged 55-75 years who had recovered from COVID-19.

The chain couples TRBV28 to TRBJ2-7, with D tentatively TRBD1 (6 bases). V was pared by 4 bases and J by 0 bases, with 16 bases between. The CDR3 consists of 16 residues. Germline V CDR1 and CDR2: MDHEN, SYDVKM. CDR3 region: CASSYPFGTTSYEQYF. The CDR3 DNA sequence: TGTGCCAGCAGTTATCCCTTCGGGACAACCTCCTACGAGCAGTACTTC.

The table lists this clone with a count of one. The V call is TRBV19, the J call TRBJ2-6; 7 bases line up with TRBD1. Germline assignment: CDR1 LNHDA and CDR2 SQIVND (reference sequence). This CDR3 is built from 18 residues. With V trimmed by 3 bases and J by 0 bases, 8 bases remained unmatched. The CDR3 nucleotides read TGTGCCAGTAGTATTCGGTGGCAGGGGGACTCTGGGGCCAACGTCCTGACTTTC. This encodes CASSIRWQGDSGANVLTF.

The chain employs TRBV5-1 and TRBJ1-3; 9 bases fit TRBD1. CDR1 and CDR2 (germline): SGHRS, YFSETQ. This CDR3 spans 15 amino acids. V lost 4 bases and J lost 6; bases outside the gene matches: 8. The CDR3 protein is CASSVGGQGQNTIYF. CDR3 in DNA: TGCGCCAGCAGCGTAGGGGGACAGGGTCAAAACACCATATATTTT.

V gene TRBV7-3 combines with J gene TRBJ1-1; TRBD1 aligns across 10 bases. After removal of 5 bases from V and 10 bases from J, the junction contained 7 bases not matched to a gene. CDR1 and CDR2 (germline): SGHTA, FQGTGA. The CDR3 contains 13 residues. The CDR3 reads CASSRDRGEVAFF. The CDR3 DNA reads TGTGCCAGCAGCCGGGACAGGGGCGAGGTAGCTTTCTTT. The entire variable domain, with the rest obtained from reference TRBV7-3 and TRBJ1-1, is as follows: GAGVSQTPSNKVTEKGKYVELRCDPISGHTALYWYRQSLGQGPEFLIYFQGTGAADDSGLPNDRFFAVRPEGSVSTLKIQRTERGDSAVYLCASSRDRGEVAFFGQGTRLTVV.

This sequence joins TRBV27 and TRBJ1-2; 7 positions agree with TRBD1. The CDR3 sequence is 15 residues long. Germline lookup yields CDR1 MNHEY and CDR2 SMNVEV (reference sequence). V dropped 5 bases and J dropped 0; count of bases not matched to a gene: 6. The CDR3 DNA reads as TGTGCCAGCAGTACCTGGGACAGTCCTAACTATGGCTACACCTTC. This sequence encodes CASSTWDSPNYGYTF.

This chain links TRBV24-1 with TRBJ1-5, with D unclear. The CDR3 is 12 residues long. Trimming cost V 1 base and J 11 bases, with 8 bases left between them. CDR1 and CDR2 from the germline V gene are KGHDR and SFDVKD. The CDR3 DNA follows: TGTGCCACCAGTGATTTTGGCACAGCCCAGCATTTT. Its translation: CATSDFGTAQHF.

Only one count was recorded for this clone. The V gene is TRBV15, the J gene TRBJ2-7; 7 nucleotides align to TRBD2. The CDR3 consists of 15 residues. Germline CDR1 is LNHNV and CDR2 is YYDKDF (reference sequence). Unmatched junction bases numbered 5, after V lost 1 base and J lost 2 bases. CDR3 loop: CATSRGGLGPYEQYF. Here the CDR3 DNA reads TGTGCCACCAGCAGAGGAGGACTAGGCCCCTACGAGCAGTACTTC.

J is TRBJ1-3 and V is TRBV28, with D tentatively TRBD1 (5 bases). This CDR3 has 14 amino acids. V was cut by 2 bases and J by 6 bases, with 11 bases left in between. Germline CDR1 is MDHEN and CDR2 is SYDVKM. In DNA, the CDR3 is TGTGCCAGCAGTTTAGGGCAGGGTGAAAACACCATATATTTT. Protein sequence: CASSLGQGENTIYF.